This T cell receptor (beta chain) was obtained from a study of T cell changes during pregnancy in multiple sclerosis (dated by TCRdb to the late 2010s). Regarding the complete study: The study looked at changes in the T cell repertoire across pregnancy in women with multiple sclerosis.

Preparation of the library involved the immunoSEQ multiplex PCR assay. What TCRdb holds here is the immuneACCESS table cut down to in-frame rearrangements. Part of the clones is not present; checked against another copy, under half of the missing clones reflect an unresolved V gene, and the others are unexplained. The sample table contains 15,000 or so clones; only one count was recorded for roughly 85% of them. Under 20% of the sample goes to the ten largest clones. V lost 0 bases and J lost 2 bases, and the count of bases not matched to a germline gene is 2. CDR1 ENHRY and CDR2 SYGVKD are derived from the germline V gene. Including cysteine and phenylalanine, the CDR3 has 15 amino acids. Just CDR3 DNA is preserved here, 45 bases in frame from base 1. By its share of the sample, this clone is medium-sized (0.01 to 0.1%). It lacks a known antigen. Qualities for individual bases were not recorded, and no much larger clone is one base off.

The sample in question was CD8+ T cells from peripheral blood mononuclear cells, obtained in the first trimester of pregnancy. This TCR was sampled from a female donor with multiple sclerosis, enrolled in a pregnancy study. The sequence links TRBV10-3 to TRBJ2-3, with 7 bases aligning to TRBD2. This receptor has the CDR3 CAISESRLATDTQYF. The bases are TGTGCCATCAGTGAGTCCCGACTAGCCACAGATACGCAGTATTTT.